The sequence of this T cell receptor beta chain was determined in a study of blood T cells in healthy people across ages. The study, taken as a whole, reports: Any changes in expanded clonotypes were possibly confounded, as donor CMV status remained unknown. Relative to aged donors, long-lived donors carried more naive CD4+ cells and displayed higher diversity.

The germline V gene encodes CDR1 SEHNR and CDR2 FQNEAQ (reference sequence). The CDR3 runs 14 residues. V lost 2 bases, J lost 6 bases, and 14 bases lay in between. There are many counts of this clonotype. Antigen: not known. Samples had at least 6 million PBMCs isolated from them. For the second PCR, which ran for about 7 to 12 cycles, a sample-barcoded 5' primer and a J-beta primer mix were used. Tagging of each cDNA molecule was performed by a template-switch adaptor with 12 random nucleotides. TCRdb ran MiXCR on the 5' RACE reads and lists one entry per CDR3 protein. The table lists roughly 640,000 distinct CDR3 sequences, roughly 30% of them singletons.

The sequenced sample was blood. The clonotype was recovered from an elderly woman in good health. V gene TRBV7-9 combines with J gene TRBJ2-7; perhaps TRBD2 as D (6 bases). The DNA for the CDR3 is TGTGCCAGCAGCTTAACGTTGGGGGGAGGCGAGCAGTACTTC. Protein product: CASSLTLGGGEQYF.